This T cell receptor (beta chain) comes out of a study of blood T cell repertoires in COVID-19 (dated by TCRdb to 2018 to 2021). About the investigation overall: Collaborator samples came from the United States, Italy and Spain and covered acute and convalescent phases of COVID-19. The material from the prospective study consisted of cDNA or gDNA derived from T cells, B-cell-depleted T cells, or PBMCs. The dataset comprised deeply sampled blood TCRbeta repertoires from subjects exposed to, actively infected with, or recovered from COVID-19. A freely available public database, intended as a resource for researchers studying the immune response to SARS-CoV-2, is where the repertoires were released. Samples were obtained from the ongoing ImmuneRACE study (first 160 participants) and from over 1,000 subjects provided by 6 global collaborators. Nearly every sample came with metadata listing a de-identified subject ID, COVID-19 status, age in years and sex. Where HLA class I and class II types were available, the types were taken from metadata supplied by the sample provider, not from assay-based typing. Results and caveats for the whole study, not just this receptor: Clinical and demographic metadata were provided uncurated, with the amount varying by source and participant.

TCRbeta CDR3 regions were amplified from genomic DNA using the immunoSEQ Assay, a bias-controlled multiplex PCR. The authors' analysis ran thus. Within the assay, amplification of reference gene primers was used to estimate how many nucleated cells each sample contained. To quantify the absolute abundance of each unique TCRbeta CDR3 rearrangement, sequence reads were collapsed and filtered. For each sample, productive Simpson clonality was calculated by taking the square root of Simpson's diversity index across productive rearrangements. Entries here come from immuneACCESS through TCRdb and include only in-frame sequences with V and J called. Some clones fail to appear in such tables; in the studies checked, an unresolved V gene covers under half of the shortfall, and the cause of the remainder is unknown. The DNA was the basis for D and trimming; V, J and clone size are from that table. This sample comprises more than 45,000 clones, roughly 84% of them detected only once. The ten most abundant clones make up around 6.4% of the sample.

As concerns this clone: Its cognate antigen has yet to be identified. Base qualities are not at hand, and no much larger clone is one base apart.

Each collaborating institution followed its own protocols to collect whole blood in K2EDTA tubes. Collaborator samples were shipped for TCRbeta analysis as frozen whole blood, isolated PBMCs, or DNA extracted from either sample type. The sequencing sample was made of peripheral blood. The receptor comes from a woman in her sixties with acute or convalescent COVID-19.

Read as DNA, the sequence is TGTGCCAGCTCACCGAGGAACAAGAACACTGAAGCTTTCTTT. Its amino acids are CASSPRNKNTEAFF. The chain couples TRBV18 to TRBJ1-1, with no confident D gene call. Counted from cysteine to phenylalanine, this CDR3 has 14 amino acids. Only the CDR3 portion is preserved as DNA: 42 bases, with reading frame beginning at the first base. For CDR1 and CDR2, the germline V gene lists KGHSH and LQKENI. V gives up 3 bases and J gives up 1 base, and the segment between their germline ends measures 9 bases. With the rest looked up from the reference TRBV18 and TRBJ1-1 genes rather than sequenced, the full variable domain is NAGVMQNPRHLVRRRGQEARLRCSPMKGHSHVYWYRQLPEEGLKFMVYLQKENIIDESGMPKERFSAEFPKEGPSILRIQQVVRGDSAAYFCASSPRNKNTEAFFGQGTRLTVV.